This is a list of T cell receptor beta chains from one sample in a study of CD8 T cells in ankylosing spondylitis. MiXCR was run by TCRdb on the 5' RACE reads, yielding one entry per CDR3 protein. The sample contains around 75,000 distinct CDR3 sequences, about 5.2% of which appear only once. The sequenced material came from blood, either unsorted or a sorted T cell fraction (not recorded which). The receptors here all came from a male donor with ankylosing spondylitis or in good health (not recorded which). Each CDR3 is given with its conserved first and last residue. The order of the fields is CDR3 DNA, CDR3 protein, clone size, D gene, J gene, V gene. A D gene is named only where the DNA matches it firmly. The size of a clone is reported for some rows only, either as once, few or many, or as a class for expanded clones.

CDR3nt: TGTGCCAGCAGCCTCGGGACAGCCCTCACTAACTATGGCTACACCTTC
CDR3aa: CASSLGTALTNYGYTF
abundance: NA
d_gene: TRBD1
j_gene: TRBJ1-2
v_gene: TRBV7-2

CDR3nt: TGCAGCGTTGGGACACCTCCCCAAAGTCAAGAGACCCAGTACTTC
CDR3aa: CSVGTPPQSQETQYF
abundance: many
d_gene: NA
j_gene: TRBJ2-5
v_gene: TRBV29-1

CDR3nt: TGTGCCATCAGTGAGCGGGACAGGGGAAGAGGGGAGACCCAGTACTTC
CDR3aa: CAISERDRGRGETQYF
abundance: many
d_gene: TRBD1
j_gene: TRBJ2-5
v_gene: TRBV10-3

CDR3nt: TGTGCCAGCAGCTTATTCCCCGCTACCCAGTACTTC
CDR3aa: CASSLFPATQYF
abundance: many
d_gene: NA
j_gene: TRBJ2-5
v_gene: TRBV7-2

CDR3nt: TGTGCCAGCAGCTTATCGACAGTTTCGAGCAATCAGCCCCAGCATTTT
CDR3aa: CASSLSTVSSNQPQHF
abundance: many
d_gene: NA
j_gene: TRBJ1-5
v_gene: TRBV7-2

CDR3nt: TGCGCCAGCAGCCAAGGGGGGAATTTTGATGGCTACACCTTC
CDR3aa: CASSQGGNFDGYTF
abundance: NA
d_gene: NA
j_gene: TRBJ1-2
v_gene: TRBV4-3

CDR3nt: TGTGCCAGCACTGTGAACACCGGGGAGCTGTTTTTT
CDR3aa: CASTVNTGELFF
abundance: many
d_gene: NA
j_gene: TRBJ2-2
v_gene: TRBV2

CDR3nt: TGTGCCTGGAGTGTACCGGGGACAGCTTACAATGAGCAGTTCTTC
CDR3aa: CAWSVPGTAYNEQFF
abundance: many
d_gene: TRBD1
j_gene: TRBJ2-1
v_gene: TRBV30

CDR3nt: TGTGCCAGTAGTATGCGCGGGGGGCAATCCTACGAGCAGTACTTC
CDR3aa: CASSMRGGQSYEQYF
abundance: few
d_gene: TRBD2
j_gene: TRBJ2-7
v_gene: TRBV19

CDR3nt: TGCGCCAGCAGCTTGGGGGCAGGGAACACTGAAGCTTTCTTT
CDR3aa: CASSLGAGNTEAFF
abundance: many
d_gene: NA
j_gene: TRBJ1-1
v_gene: TRBV5-1

CDR3nt: TGCAGTGCTAGAGATAGAGGGTTGGTCTATGGCTACACCTTC
CDR3aa: CSARDRGLVYGYTF
abundance: many
d_gene: NA
j_gene: TRBJ1-2
v_gene: TRBV20-1

CDR3nt: TGCAGTGTTGGGGGGGGCAGTTACAATGAGCAGTTCTTC
CDR3aa: CSVGGGSYNEQFF
abundance: many
d_gene: NA
j_gene: TRBJ2-1
v_gene: TRBV20-1

CDR3nt: TGCGCCAGCAGTGGGGACTACCAAGAGACCCAGTACTTC
CDR3aa: CASSGDYQETQYF
abundance: many
d_gene: NA
j_gene: TRBJ2-5
v_gene: TRBV5-1

CDR3nt: TGTGCCAGCAGCGCGACAGAGTACAATCAGCCCCAGCATTTT
CDR3aa: CASSATEYNQPQHF
abundance: NA
d_gene: NA
j_gene: TRBJ1-5
v_gene: TRBV7-9

CDR3nt: TGCGCCAGCAGCCGGAGCGGGGGGTATCAAGAGACCCAGTACTTC
CDR3aa: CASSRSGGYQETQYF
abundance: many
d_gene: TRBD2
j_gene: TRBJ2-5
v_gene: TRBV5-1